The 30 T cell receptor beta chains below all came from one sample that was sequenced in a study of T cells in Graves' hyperthyroidism and ophthalmopathy. The CDR3 regions of TCR beta were amplified from RNA transcripts. The TCR CDR3 first-round RT-PCR relied on the HTBI primer set. One entry per CDR3 protein, called by TCRdb with MiXCR from the multiplex PCR reads. The sample records about 200,000 distinct CDR3 sequences, about 17% being singletons. The sample taken for sequencing was blood. These receptors were obtained from a middle-aged man with Graves' hyperthyroidism.

The table lists this clonotype with many counts. The rearrangement joins TRBV7-9 to TRBJ2-3; weak D call: TRBD2 (7 bases). Germline V gene lookup returns CDR1 SEHNR and CDR2 FQNEAQ (reference sequence). This CDR3 has 15 amino acids. The ends were cut back, 4 bases at V and 1 base at J, with 12 bases in the middle. CDR3 region: CASSWEGDRTDTQYF. As DNA, the CDR3 is TGTGCCAGCAGCTGGGAGGGGGACCGCACAGATACGCAGTATTTT.

This clonotype has at least ten counts. V is TRBV7-2 and J is TRBJ2-1; 11 positions agree with TRBD2. Unmatched junction bases numbered 13, after V lost 5 bases and J lost 7 bases. The CDR3 loop spans 17 amino acids. CDR1 is SGHTA and CDR2 is FQGNSA in the germline V gene. CDR3 bases: TGTGCCAGCAGCCGCGACGGGGGGCTAGCGGGGGGAAATGAGCAGTTCTTC. Translation: CASSRDGGLAGGNEQFF.

This clonotype occurred many times. The chain recombines TRBV6-5 with TRBJ1-1, with 7 bases that match TRBD1. Per germline, CDR1 MNHEY and CDR2 SVGAGI. Unmatched junction bases numbered 7, after V lost 2 bases and J lost 4 bases. The CDR3 is 15 amino acids. The CDR3 sequence is CASSYGSTGSTEAFF. The CDR3 bases are TGTGCCAGCAGTTACGGCTCGACAGGGTCCACTGAAGCTTTCTTT.

At least ten counts were recorded for this clonotype. This chain connects TRBV6-1 to TRBJ2-7; tentative D call: TRBD2 (6 bases). V lost 5 bases and J lost 0, with 14 bases in between. CDR1 and CDR2 (germline): MNHNS, SASEGT. This CDR3 region has 15 residues. The CDR3 region has the DNA TGTGCCAGCAGTCCTGCGGGGTTTAGCTCCTACGAGCAGTACTTC. Amino acid sequence: CASSPAGFSSYEQYF.

Of note for this clonotype: It may be a read error: a sequence one base away is much more abundant. V and J are TRBV3-1 and TRBJ2-5; 12 bases map to TRBD2. The CDR3 extends over 18 amino acids. Germline V gene sequence: CDR1 LGHDT, CDR2 YNNKEL (reference sequence). Germline trimming cut 8 bases from V and 4 bases from J; bases unmatched to any gene: 17. CDR3: CASGPTFPPGLAGETQYF. The CDR3 DNA reads TGTGCCAGCGGCCCTACCTTTCCGCCGGGACTAGCGGGAGAGACCCAGTACTTC.

This clonotype was seen ten or more times. The chain recombines TRBV12-3 or TRBV12-4 with TRBJ1-3, with a weak D call TRBD1 (5 bases). CDR3 length equals 17 residues. The V end was cut by 3 bases, the J end by 0 bases, with 15 bases between. The CDR3 nucleotides read TGTGCCAGCAGTTTCCCCGGGGGAGGAACCTCTGGAAACACCATATATTTT. Its translation: CASSFPGGGTSGNTIYF.

The gene calls are TRBV20-1 and TRBJ2-1; 14 nucleotides match TRBD2. After removal of 3 bases from V and 8 bases from J, the junction contained 12 bases not matched to a gene. Germline loops: CDR1 DFQATT, CDR2 SNEGSKA (reference sequence). The CDR3 covers 17 residues. CDR3 coding DNA: TGCAGTGCTAGTGTAGGGGGACTAGCGGGAGTCGATGATGAGCAGTTCTTC. Its protein is CSASVGGLAGVDDEQFF.

Ten or more counts support this clonotype. The chain joins TRBV18 to TRBJ1-2; 12 bases are a match to TRBD1. V was clipped by 0 bases and J by 6 bases; unmatched bases: 2. This CDR3 spans 15 amino acids. Germline CDR1 is KGHSH and CDR2 is LQKENI. CDR3: CASSPPGQGANGYTF. The CDR3 DNA reads TGTGCCAGCTCACCACCGGGACAGGGGGCGAATGGCTACACCTTC.

This chain links TRBV4-1 with TRBJ2-2; D may match TRBD1 or TRBD2 (5 bases each). The CDR3 covers 15 residues. CDR1 is MGHRA and CDR2 is YSYEKL in the germline V gene. V was shortened by 2 bases and J by 3 bases, with 10 bases between the two germline ends. CDR3 protein: CASSQRGSYTGELFF. The CDR3 bases are TGCGCCAGCAGCCAACGGGGCTCGTACACCGGGGAGCTGTTTTTT.

At least ten counts were recorded for this clonotype. J is TRBJ2-3 and V is TRBV7-2; D is ambiguous. Germline CDR1 reads SGHTA; CDR2 reads FQGNSA. The CDR3 is 14 amino acids. V was clipped by 4 bases and J by 1 base, with 9 bases between them. In DNA form, the CDR3 reads TGTGCCAGCAGCTGGGATTCCGGCACAGATACGCAGTATTTT. This translates into CASSWDSGTDTQYF. Full variable domain (missing parts from reference TRBV7-2 and TRBJ2-3): GAGVSQSPSNKVTEKGKDVELRCDPISGHTALYWYRQSLGQGLEFLIYFQGNSAPDKSGLPSDRFSAERTGGSVSTLTIQRTQQEDSAVYLCASSWDSGTDTQYFGPGTRLTVL.

This rearrangement joins TRBV6-1 to TRBJ1-2, with D possibly matching TRBD1 (6 bases). Looked up from germline, CDR1 is MNHNS and CDR2 is SASEGT. V was cut by 6 bases and J by 4 bases, with 21 bases left in between. This CDR3 comprises 16 residues. The CDR3 is CASRGTETQGSYGYTF. The DNA for the CDR3 is TGTGCCAGCAGGGGGACGGAGACTCAGGGGTCCTATGGCTACACCTTC.

By its share, this clonotype is medium-sized. The CDR3 DNA sequence: TGTGCCAGCAGCCAGCTGAGCTCCTACAATGAGCAGTTCTTC. Amino acids: CASSQLSSYNEQFF. The chain couples TRBV2 to TRBJ2-1; D gene uncertain. V lost 6 bases and J 0 bases, leaving 9 bases between the germline ends. Per germline, CDR1 SNHLY and CDR2 FYNNEI. This CDR3 contains 14 residues.

In regard to this clonotype: This may stem from a read error, because a much larger clone lies one nucleotide away. Since the CDR3 does not end with the conserved phenylalanine or tryptophan, this likely comes from a read error. The rearrangement joins TRBV6-2 or TRBV6-3 to TRBJ2-5; 14 bases match TRBD2. V was pared by 5 bases and J by 1 base, with 3 bases of the junction left unmatched. Germline values: CDR1 MNHEY, CDR2 SVGEGT. The CDR3 consists of 16 residues. CDR3 DNA: TGTGCCAGCAGTGGGACTAGCGGGGGCCTCCAAGAGACCCAGTACCTC. It is translated as CASSGTSGGLQETQYL.

This clonotype was counted ten times or more. This chain uses TRBV20-1 with TRBJ1-5; TRBD1 is a possible D gene (6 bases). Trimming left V 6 bases short and J 3 bases short, with 15 bases between. The CDR3 consists of 14 residues. Per germline, CDR1 DFQATT and CDR2 SNEGSKA (reference sequence). DNA of the CDR3: TGCAGTGCCAAATCAGGGGCCCCCAATCAGCCCCAGCATTTT. It translates to CSAKSGAPNQPQHF.

About this clonotype: This could be a read error, since a much larger clone is one nucleotide away. The chain carries TRBV20-1 and TRBJ1-5; the D is unclear. Germline CDR1 is DFQATT and CDR2 is SNEGSKA (reference sequence). The CDR3 loop spans 14 amino acids. Trimming took off 3 bases at V and 5 bases at J, with 14 bases between the two ends. CDR3 nucleotide sequence: TGCAGTGCTAGCGCATGGGGAGGGTATCAGCCCCAGCATTTT. Protein: CSASAWGGYQPQHF.

This clonotype was detected a few times. This chain connects TRBV27 to TRBJ1-4; D not certain. Deletions cut 3 bases from V and 8 bases from J, with 16 bases between. The V gene's germline CDR1 is MNHEY and CDR2 SMNVEV (reference sequence). CDR3 length: 15 amino acids. The CDR3 spells CASSLSRQRGEKLFF. In DNA, the CDR3 is TGTGCCAGCAGTTTGTCCAGGCAGCGTGGCGAAAAACTGTTTTTT.

This clonotype was counted ten times or more. This rearrangement joins TRBV28 to TRBJ2-5; 8 nucleotides line up with TRBD1. J lost 5 bases, V lost 3 bases, and 11 bases had no gene match. CDR3 size: 16 residues. Germline V gene lookup returns CDR1 MDHEN and CDR2 SYDVKM. The CDR3 protein is CASSFLGQGGTETQYF. The CDR3 coding sequence is TGTGCCAGCAGTTTCCTAGGACAGGGCGGTACGGAGACCCAGTACTTC.

V and J are TRBV11-2 and TRBJ1-1, with D possibly being TRBD1 (5 bases). The length of the CDR3 is 13 residues. CDR1 SGHAT and CDR2 FQNNGV come from the germline V gene. The V and J ends lost 5 bases and 5 bases respectively, with 12 bases between them. The CDR3 here is CASSPQGTTEAFF. The CDR3 DNA sequence: TGTGCCAGCAGCCCTCAGGGTACGACTGAAGCTTTCTTT.

The rearrangement uses TRBV5-4 and TRBJ1-1; maybe TRBD1 (5 bases). V lost 2 bases to trimming and J lost 1 base, with 12 bases between them. This CDR3 has 15 amino acids. Germline values: CDR1 SGHNT, CDR2 YYREEE (reference sequence). CDR3 DNA sequence: TGTGCCAGCAGCTTTTGGGGGTTTAAGAACACTGAAGCTTTCTTT. Translation: CASSFWGFKNTEAFF.

The chain joins TRBV18 to TRBJ1-6; D possibly corresponds to TRBD1 (6 bases). The CDR3 spans 14 residues. V dropped 3 bases and J dropped 9 bases, with 12 bases sitting between them. Germline V CDR1 and CDR2: KGHSH, LQKENI. The CDR3: CASSPGGGASPLHF. CDR3 sequence (DNA): TGTGCCAGCTCACCGGGCGGGGGCGCTTCACCCCTCCACTTT.

V and J are TRBV19 and TRBJ2-3, with no clear D. CDR3 length: 13 residues. The V end was cut by 5 bases, the J end by 0 bases, with 6 bases between. CDR1 LNHDA and CDR2 SQIVND come from the germline V gene (reference sequence). This CDR3 reads CASSVQSTDTQYF. CDR3 DNA: TGTGCCAGTAGTGTACAAAGCACAGATACGCAGTATTTT.

This clonotype has just a few counts. The rearrangement links TRBV20-1 to TRBJ2-3; 12 nucleotides match TRBD2. This CDR3 is 14 amino acids long. CDR1 DFQATT and CDR2 SNEGSKA come from the germline V gene (reference sequence). V trimming: 5 bases; J trimming: 0 bases; junction bases outside the gene matches: 0. The CDR3 nucleotides read TGCAGTGCTCTAGCGGGGGGGAGCACAGATACGCAGTATTTT. Its protein is CSALAGGSTDTQYF.

This clonotype was recorded at least ten times. One end of the junction does not line up with germline, which may come from a read error. This chain connects TRBV7-7 to TRBJ2-1; 11 bases align to TRBD2. Germline V lookup: CDR1 SSHAT, CDR2 FNYEAQ (reference sequence). This CDR3 contains 19 residues. The CDR3 DNA follows: TGTGCTAGCAGCTTAGCCCCTATACTAGCGGGAGACTCCTACAATGAGCAGTTCTTC. As protein: CASSLAPILAGDSYNEQFF.

The table lists this clonotype with many counts. This rearrangement joins TRBV10-2 to TRBJ1-1; the D gene is possibly TRBD1 (5 bases). The germline V gene has CDR1 WSHSY and CDR2 SAAADI. The CDR3 spans 13 residues. Trimming pared 3 bases from V and 6 bases from J, leaving 11 bases between. CDR3: CASSEQDGAEAFF. The CDR3 DNA follows: TGCGCCAGCAGTGAACAGGACGGGGCTGAAGCTTTCTTT.

This clonotype occurred many times. The gene calls are TRBV7-2 and TRBJ2-7; D is ambiguous. Trimming cost V 0 bases and J 6 bases, with 12 bases left between them. The CDR3 is 14 residues long. Germline V gene data show CDR1 as SGHTA and CDR2 as FQGNSA. CDR3 loop: CASSLALSGGEQYF. CDR3 coding DNA: TGTGCCAGCAGCTTAGCCCTTTCTGGCGGCGAGCAGTACTTC. The variable domain in full, with the rest retrieved from reference TRBV7-2 and TRBJ2-7, is GAGVSQSPSNKVTEKGKDVELRCDPISGHTALYWYRQSLGQGLEFLIYFQGNSAPDKSGLPSDRFSAERTGGSVSTLTIQRTQQEDSAVYLCASSLALSGGEQYFGPGTRLTVT.

Ten or more counts support this clonotype. The chain employs TRBV20-1 and TRBJ2-7, with 12 bases aligning to TRBD2. Germline trimming cut 6 bases from V and 2 bases from J; bases unmatched to any gene: 8. CDR3 length: 15 amino acids. Germline CDR1 DFQATT, CDR2 SNEGSKA (reference sequence). This CDR3 is CSAPARLAGAYEQYF. The CDR3 DNA reads TGCAGTGCCCCCGCGAGACTAGCGGGGGCCTACGAGCAGTACTTC.

This clonotype was recorded at least ten times. The rearrangement joins TRBV20-1 to TRBJ2-7; D unclear. The V gene lost 5 bases and the J gene lost 4 bases, with 15 bases spanning the gap. CDR1 DFQATT and CDR2 SNEGSKA come from the germline V gene (reference sequence). This CDR3 has 13 residues. The CDR3 loop is CSARYKGRYEQYF. The DNA for the CDR3 is TGCAGTGCTCGATATAAAGGTCGGTACGAGCAGTACTTC.

Ten or more counts support this clonotype. This chain links TRBV11-1 with TRBJ2-5; TRBD1 agrees at 7 bases. With 3 bases clipped from V and 2 bases from J, the junction kept 3 bases outside the gene matches. This CDR3 is 14 amino acids long. Germline V gene sequence: CDR1 SGHAT, CDR2 FQDESV (reference sequence). This CDR3 is CASSFDREQETQYF. In DNA form, the CDR3 reads TGTGCCAGCAGCTTTGACAGGGAGCAAGAGACCCAGTACTTC.

This chain connects TRBV12-3 or TRBV12-4 to TRBJ2-2; unclear D gene. Trimming cost V 3 bases and J 5 bases, with 7 bases left between them. This CDR3 comprises 13 residues. The CDR3 protein is CASSFGWTGELFF. The CDR3 DNA follows: TGTGCCAGCAGTTTTGGGTGGACCGGGGAGCTGTTTTTT.

This clonotype showed up many times. This sequence joins TRBV7-8 and TRBJ1-2; TRBD1 is a possible D gene (5 bases). The germline CDR1 and CDR2 sequences are SGHVS and FQNEAQ. The CDR3 runs to 17 residues. V was cut by 5 bases and J by 5 bases, with 24 bases left in between. CDR3 nucleotide sequence: TGTGCCAGCAGCCCCCTGTGGTCTGGGACGGACTCTTATGGCTACACCTTC. Protein product: CASSPLWSGTDSYGYTF.